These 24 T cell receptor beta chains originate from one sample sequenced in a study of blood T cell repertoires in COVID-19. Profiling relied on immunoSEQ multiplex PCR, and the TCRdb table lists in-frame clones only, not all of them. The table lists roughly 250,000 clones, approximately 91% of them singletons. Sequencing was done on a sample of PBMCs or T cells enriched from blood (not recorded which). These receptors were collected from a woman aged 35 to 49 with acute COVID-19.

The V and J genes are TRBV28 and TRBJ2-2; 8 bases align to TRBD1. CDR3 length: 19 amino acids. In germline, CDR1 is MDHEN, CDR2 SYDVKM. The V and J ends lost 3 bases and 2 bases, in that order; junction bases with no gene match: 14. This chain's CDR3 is CASSFGSGTGFLNTGELFF. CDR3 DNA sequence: TGTGCCAGCAGTTTCGGATCCGGGACAGGTTTTCTCAACACCGGGGAGCTGTTTTTT.

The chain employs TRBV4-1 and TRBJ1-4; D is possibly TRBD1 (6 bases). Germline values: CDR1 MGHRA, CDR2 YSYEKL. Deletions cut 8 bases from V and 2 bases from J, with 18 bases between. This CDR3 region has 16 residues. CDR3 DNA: TGCGCCAGCGGTCCCTGGACAGAGATCACTAATGAAAAACTGTTTTTT. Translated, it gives CASGPWTEITNEKLFF.

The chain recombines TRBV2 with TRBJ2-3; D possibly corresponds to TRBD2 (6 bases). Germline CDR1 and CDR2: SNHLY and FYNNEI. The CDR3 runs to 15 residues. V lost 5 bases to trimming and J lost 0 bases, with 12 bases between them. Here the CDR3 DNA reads TGTGCCAGCAGTAATATAGCGGCTAGCACAGATACGCAGTATTTT. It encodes CASSNIAASTDTQYF.

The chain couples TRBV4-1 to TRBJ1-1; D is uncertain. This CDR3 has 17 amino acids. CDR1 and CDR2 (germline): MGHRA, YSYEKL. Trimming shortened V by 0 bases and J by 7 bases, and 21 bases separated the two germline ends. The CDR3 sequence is CASSQDRGGTGRVEAFF. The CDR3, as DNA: TGCGCCAGCAGCCAAGATCGGGGAGGTACGGGTCGCGTTGAAGCTTTCTTT.

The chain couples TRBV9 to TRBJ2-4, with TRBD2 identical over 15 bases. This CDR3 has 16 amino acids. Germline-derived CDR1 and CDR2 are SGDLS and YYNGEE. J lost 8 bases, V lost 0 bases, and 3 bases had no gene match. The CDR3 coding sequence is TGTGCCAGCAGCGTAGGGACTAGCGGGGGGGACGACATTCAGTACTTC. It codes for CASSVGTSGGDDIQYF.

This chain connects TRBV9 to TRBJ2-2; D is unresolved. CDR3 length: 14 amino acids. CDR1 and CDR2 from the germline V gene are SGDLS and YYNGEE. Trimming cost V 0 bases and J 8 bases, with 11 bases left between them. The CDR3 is CASSVVPGVGELFF. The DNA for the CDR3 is TGTGCCAGCAGCGTAGTCCCCGGTGTTGGGGAGCTGTTTTTT.

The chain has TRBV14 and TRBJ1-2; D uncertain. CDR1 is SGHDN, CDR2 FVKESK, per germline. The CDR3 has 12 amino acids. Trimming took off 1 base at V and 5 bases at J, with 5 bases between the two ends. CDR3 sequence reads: CASSQGVYGYTF. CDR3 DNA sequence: TGTGCCAGCAGCCAAGGCGTTTATGGCTACACCTTC.

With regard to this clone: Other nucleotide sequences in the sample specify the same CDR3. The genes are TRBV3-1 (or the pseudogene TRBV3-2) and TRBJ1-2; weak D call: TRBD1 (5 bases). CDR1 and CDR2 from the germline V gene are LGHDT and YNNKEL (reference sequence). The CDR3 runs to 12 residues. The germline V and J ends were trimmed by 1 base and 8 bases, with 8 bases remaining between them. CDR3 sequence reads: CASSQGGYGYTF. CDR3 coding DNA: TGTGCCAGCAGCCAAGGGGGCTACGGCTACACCTTC.

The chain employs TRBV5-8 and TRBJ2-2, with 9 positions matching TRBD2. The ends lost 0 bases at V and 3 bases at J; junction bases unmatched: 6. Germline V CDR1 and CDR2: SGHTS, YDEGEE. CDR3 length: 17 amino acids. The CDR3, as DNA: TGTGCCAGCAGCTTGGTTAGCGGGAGACGGGACACCGGGGAGCTGTTTTTT. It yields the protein CASSLVSGRRDTGELFF.

This CDR3 reads CASSPRDKDTQYF. CDR3 nucleotide sequence: TGTGCCAGCAGCCCCCGGGACAAGGATACGCAGTATTTT. The V and J genes are TRBV7-9 and TRBJ2-3; weak D call: TRBD1 (6 bases). The V and J ends lost 5 bases and 6 bases respectively, with 12 bases between them. Germline V CDR1 and CDR2: SEHNR, FQNEAQ (reference sequence). The CDR3 loop spans 13 amino acids.

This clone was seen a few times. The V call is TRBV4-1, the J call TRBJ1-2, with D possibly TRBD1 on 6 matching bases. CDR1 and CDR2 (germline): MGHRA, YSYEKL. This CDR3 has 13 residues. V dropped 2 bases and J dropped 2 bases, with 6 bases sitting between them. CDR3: CASSQTGNYGYTF. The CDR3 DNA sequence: TGCGCCAGCAGCCAAACAGGGAACTATGGCTACACCTTC.

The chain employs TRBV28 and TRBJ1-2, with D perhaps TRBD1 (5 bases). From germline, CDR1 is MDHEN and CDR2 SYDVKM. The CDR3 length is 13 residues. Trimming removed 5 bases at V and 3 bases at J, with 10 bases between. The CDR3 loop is CASSRRVDYGYTF. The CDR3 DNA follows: TGTGCCAGCAGTCGCAGGGTGGACTATGGCTACACCTTC.

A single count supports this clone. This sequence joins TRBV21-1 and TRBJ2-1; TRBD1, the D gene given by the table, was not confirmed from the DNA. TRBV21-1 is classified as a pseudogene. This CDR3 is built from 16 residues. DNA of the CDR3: TGTGCCAGCAGCAAACAAAAAAGGACAGGGGGTGATGAGCAGTTCTTC. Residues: CASSKQKRTGGDEQFF.

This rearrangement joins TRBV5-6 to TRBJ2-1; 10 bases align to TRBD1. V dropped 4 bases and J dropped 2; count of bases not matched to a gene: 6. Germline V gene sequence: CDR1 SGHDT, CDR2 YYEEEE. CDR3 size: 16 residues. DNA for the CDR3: TGTGCCAGCAGCCCGTTAGGGACAGGGGCCTACAATGAGCAGTTCTTC. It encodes CASSPLGTGAYNEQFF.

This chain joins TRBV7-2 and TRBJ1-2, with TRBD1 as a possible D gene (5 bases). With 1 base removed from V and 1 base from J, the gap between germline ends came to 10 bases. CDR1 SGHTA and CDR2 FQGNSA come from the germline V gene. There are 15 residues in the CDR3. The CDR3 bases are TGTGCCAGCAGCTTAGGACAGCATTTTAACTATGGCTACACCTTC. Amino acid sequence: CASSLGQHFNYGYTF.

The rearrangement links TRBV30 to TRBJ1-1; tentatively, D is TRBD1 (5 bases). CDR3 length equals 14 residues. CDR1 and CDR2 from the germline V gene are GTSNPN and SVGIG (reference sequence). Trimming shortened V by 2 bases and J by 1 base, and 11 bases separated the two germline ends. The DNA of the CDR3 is TGTGCCTGGAGTTTTGGCAGGGCGAACACTGAAGCTTTCTTT. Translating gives CAWSFGRANTEAFF.

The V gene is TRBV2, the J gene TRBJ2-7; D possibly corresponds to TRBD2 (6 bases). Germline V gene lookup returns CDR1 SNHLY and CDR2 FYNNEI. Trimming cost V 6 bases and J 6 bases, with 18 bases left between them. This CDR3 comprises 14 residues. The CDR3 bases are TGTGCCAGCAGCCCCGGGGGATTGGAACTCGAGCAGTACTTC. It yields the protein CASSPGGLELEQYF.

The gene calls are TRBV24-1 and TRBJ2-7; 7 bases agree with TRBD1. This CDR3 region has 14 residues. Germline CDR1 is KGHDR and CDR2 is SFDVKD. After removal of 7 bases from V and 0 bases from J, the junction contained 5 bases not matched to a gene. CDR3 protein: CATSDRVNSYEQYF. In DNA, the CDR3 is TGTGCCACCAGCGACAGGGTTAACTCCTACGAGCAGTACTTC.

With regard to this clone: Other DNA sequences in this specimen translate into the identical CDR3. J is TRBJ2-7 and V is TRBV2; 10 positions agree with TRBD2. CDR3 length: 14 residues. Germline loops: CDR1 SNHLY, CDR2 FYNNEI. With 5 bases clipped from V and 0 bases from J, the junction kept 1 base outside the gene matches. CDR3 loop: CASSWTSGSYEQYF. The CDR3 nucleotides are TGTGCCAGCAGTTGGACTAGCGGCTCCTACGAGCAGTACTTC. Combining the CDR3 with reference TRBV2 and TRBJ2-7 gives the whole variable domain EPEVTQTPSHQVTQMGQEVILRCVPISNHLYFYWYRQILGQKVEFLVSFYNNEISEKSEIFDDQFSVERPDGSNFTLKIRSTKLEDSAMYFCASSWTSGSYEQYFGPGTRLTVT.

The CDR3 spells CASSYRGSEAFF. The CDR3 DNA reads as TGTGCCAGTAGCTACAGGGGAAGTGAAGCTTTCTTT. The rearrangement links TRBV19 to TRBJ1-1; 7 positions match TRBD1. The V gene's germline CDR1 is LNHDA and CDR2 SQIVND (reference sequence). The CDR3 extends over 12 amino acids. Trimming at V came to 6 bases and at J to 7 bases, leaving 5 bases not matched to a gene.

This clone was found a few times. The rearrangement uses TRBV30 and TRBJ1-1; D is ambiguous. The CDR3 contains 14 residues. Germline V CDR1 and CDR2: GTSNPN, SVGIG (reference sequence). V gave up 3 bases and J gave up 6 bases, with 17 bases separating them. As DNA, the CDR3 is TGTGCCTGGAGCGGGCGGGCGACCGGATCTGAAGCTTTCTTT. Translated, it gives CAWSGRATGSEAFF.

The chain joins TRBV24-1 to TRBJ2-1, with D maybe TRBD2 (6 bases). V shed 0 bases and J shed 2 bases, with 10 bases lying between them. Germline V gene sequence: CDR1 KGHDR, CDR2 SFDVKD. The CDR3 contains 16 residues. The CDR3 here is CATSDLPSGPYNEQFF. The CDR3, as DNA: TGTGCCACCAGTGATTTGCCCAGCGGGCCCTACAATGAGCAGTTCTTC.

CDR3 residues: CASSLMVGRFGYEQYF. The CDR3 DNA follows: TGTGCCAGCAGCTTGATGGTAGGCCGTTTCGGGTACGAGCAGTACTTC. This chain joins TRBV7-9 and TRBJ2-7; D gene ambiguous. CDR1 is SEHNR, CDR2 FQNEAQ, per germline (reference sequence). Trimming pared 3 bases from V and 4 bases from J, leaving 19 bases between. The CDR3 runs 16 residues.

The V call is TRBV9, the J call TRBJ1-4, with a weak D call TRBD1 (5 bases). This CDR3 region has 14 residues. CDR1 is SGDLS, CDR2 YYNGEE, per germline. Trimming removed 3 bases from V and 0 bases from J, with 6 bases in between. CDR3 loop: CASSGGPTNEKLFF. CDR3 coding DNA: TGTGCCAGCAGCGGGGGCCCAACTAATGAAAAACTGTTTTTT.